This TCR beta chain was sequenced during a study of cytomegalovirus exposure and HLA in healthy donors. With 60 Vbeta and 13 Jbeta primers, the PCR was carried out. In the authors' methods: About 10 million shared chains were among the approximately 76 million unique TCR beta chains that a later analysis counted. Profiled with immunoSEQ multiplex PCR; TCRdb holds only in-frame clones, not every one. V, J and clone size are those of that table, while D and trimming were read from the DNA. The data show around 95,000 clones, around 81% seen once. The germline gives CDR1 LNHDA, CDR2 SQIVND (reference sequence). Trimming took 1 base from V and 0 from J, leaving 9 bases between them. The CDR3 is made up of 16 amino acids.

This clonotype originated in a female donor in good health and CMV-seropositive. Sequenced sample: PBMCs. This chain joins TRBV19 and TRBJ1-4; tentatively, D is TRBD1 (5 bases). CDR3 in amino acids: CASSIVRDATNEKLFF. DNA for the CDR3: TGTGCCAGTAGTATAGTGCGGGACGCAACTAATGAAAAACTGTTTTTT.